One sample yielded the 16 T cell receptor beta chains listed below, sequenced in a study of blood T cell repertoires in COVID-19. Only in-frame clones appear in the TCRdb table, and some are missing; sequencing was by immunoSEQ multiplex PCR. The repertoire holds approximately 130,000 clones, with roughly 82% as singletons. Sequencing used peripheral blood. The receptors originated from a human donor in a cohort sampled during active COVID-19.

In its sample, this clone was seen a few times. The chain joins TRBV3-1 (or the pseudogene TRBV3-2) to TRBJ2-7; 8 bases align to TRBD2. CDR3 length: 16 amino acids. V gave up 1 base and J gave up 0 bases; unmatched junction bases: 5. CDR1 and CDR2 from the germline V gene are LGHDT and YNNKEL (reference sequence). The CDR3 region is CASSQVAGGLSYEQYF. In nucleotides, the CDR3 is TGTGCCAGCAGCCAAGTTGCGGGGGGCCTCTCCTACGAGCAGTACTTC.

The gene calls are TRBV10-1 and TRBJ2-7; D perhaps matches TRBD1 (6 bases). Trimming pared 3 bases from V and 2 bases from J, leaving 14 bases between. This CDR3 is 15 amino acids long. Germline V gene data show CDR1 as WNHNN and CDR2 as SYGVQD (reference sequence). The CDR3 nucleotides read TGCGCCAGCAGTGAATCCGGGACACGTGCCTACGAGCAGTACTTC. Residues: CASSESGTRAYEQYF.

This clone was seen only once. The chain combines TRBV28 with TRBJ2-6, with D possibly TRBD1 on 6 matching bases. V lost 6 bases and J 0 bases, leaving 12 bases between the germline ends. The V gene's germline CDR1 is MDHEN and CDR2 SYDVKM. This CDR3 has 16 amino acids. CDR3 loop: CASREQGDSGANVLTF. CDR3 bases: TGTGCCAGCAGGGAACAGGGTGACTCTGGGGCCAACGTCCTGACTTTC.

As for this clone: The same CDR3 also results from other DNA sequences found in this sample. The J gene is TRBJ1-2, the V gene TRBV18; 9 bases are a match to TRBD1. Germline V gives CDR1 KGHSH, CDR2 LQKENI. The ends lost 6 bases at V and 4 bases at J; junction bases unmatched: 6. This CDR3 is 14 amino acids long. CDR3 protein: CASSPGTGSYGYTF. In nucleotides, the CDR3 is TGTGCCAGCTCGCCGGGGACAGGGTCCTATGGCTACACCTTC.

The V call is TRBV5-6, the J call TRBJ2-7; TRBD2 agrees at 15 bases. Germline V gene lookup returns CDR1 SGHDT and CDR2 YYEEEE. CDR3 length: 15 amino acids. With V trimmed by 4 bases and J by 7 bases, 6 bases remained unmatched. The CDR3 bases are TGTGCCAGCAGCGGGACTAGCGGGGGGTTTGGGGAGCAGTACTTC. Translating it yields CASSGTSGGFGEQYF.

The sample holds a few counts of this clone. CDR3 nucleotide sequence: TGTGCCAGTAGACCCGGGATTGATAAATCCTACGAGCAGTACTTC. Its protein is CASRPGIDKSYEQYF. The rearrangement links TRBV6-5 to TRBJ2-7; D is possibly TRBD2 (5 bases). This CDR3 region has 15 residues. Germline-derived CDR1 and CDR2 are MNHEY and SVGAGI. Deletions cut 9 bases from V and 1 base from J, with 19 bases between.

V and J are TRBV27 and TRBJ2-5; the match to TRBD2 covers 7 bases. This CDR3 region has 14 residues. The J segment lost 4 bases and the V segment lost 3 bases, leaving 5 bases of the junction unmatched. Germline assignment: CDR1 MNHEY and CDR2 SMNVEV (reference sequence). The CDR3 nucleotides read TGTGCCAGCAGTTTTGGGGGGGTCGGAGAGACCCAGTACTTC. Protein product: CASSFGGVGETQYF.

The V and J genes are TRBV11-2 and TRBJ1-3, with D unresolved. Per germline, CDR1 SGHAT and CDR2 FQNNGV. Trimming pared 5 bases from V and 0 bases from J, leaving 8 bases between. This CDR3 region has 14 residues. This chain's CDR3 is CASSPPGSGNTIYF. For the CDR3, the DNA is TGTGCCAGCAGCCCCCCCGGCTCTGGAAACACCATATATTTT.

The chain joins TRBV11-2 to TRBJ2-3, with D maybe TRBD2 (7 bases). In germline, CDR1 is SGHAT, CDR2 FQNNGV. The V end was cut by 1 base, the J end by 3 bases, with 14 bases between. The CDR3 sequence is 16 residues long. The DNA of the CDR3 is TGTGCCAGCAGCTTAGGGGGGGGGCGCACGACAGATACGCAGTATTTT. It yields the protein CASSLGGGRTTDTQYF.

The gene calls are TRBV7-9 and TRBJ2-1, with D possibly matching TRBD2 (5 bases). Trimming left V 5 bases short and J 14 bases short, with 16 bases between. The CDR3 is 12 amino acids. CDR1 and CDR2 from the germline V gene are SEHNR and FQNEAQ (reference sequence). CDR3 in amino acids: CASSTRLLDEFF. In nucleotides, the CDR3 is TGTGCCAGCAGCACCCGACTACTAGATGAGTTCTTC.

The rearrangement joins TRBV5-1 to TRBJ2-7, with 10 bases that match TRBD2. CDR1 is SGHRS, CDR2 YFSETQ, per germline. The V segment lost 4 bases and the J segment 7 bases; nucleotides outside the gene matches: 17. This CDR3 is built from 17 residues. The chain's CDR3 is CASSMGGSGGASGEQYF. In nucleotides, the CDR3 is TGCGCCAGCAGCATGGGCGGAAGCGGGGGGGCCTCTGGTGAGCAGTACTTC.

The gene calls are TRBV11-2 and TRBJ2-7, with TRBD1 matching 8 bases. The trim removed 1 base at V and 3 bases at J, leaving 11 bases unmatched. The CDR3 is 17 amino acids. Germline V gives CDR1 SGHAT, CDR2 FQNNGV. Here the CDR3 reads CASSLGSPGTGRYEQYF. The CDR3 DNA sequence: TGTGCCAGCAGCTTAGGAAGCCCCGGGACAGGACGCTACGAGCAGTACTTC.

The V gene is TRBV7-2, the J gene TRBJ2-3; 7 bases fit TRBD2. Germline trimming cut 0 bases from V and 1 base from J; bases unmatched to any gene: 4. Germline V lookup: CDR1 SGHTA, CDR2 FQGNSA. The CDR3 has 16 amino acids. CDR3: CASSLAGGFGTDTQYF. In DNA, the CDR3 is TGTGCCAGCAGCTTAGCGGGAGGGTTCGGCACAGATACGCAGTATTTT.

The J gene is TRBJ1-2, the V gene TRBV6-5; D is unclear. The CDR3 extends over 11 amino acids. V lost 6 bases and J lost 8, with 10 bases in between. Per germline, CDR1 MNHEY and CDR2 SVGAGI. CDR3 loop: CASRSGGGYTF. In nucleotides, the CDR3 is TGTGCCAGCAGGAGTGGCGGCGGCTACACCTTC.

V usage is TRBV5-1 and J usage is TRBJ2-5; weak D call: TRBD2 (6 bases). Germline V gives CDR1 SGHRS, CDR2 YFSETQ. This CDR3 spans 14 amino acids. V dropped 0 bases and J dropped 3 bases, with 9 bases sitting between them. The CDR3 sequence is CASSLVGGKETQYF. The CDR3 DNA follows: TGCGCCAGCAGCTTGGTGGGGGGAAAAGAGACCCAGTACTTC.

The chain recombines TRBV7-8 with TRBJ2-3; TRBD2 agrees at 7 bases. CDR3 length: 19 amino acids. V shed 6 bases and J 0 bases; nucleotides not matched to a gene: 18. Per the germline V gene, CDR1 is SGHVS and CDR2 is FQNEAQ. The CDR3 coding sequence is TGTGCCAGCAGGACCACTTACGGGGGGATCCTGCCTAGCACAGATACGCAGTATTTT. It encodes CASRTTYGGILPSTDTQYF. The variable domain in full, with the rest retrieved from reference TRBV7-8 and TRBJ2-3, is GAGVSQSPRYKVAKRGQDVALRCDPISGHVSLFWYQQALGQGPEFLTYFQNEAQLDKSGLPSDRFFAERPEGSVSTLKIQRTQQEDSAVYLCASRTTYGGILPSTDTQYFGPGTRLTVL.